This passage covers 12 T cell receptor beta chains from one sample sequenced in a study of shared clonotypes between healthy human individuals. Sequencing was performed with immunoSEQ multiplex PCR; in TCRdb, only in-frame clones are kept and a portion is missing. Of approximately 2.5 million clones in the sample, 93% were seen once. The sequencing input was naive CD4+ T cells from PBMCs. This sample's subset: CD45RA+ positively selected. These receptors all come from a man between 18 and 29 years old in good health. Some clones in this sample may be carry-over from other donors' samples.

Only one count was recorded for this clone. This chain connects TRBV29-1 to TRBJ2-5; TRBD2 aligns across 7 bases. Germline V gene data show CDR1 as SQVTM and CDR2 as ANQGSEA. The CDR3 totals 11 residues. J gave up 11 bases and V 4 bases, and 7 bases lay outside the gene matches. The CDR3 loop is CSVGELREQYF. As DNA, the CDR3 is TGCAGCGTTGGGGAGCTGCGGGAGCAGTACTTC.

The chain uses TRBV19 and TRBJ2-7; maybe TRBD1 (6 bases). Germline V gene sequence: CDR1 LNHDA, CDR2 SQIVND (reference sequence). V was pared by 5 bases and J by 0 bases, with 14 bases between. The CDR3 loop spans 15 amino acids. The CDR3 DNA sequence: TGTGCCAGTAGTGACCGGGACAAGAGCTCCTACGAGCAGTACTTC. The encoded protein is CASSDRDKSSYEQYF.

This chain links TRBV29-1 with TRBJ2-1; no firm D call. The V gene's germline CDR1 is SQVTM and CDR2 ANQGSEA. V was clipped by 3 bases and J by 8 bases, with 8 bases between them. This CDR3 is built from 11 residues. CDR3 DNA sequence: TGCAGCGTTGATAGAGATGATGAGCAGTTCTTC. Protein product: CSVDRDDEQFF.

The genes are TRBV28 and TRBJ1-2; 9 positions agree with TRBD1. The CDR3 runs to 15 residues. The trim removed 6 bases at V and 2 bases at J, leaving 7 bases unmatched. Per the germline V gene, CDR1 is MDHEN and CDR2 is SYDVKM. For the CDR3, the DNA is TGTGCCAGCAGCTCCCGACAGGGGGGAAACTATGGCTACACCTTC. This encodes CASSSRQGGNYGYTF.

This chain links TRBV25-1 with TRBJ1-2; D call uncertain. This CDR3 has 14 amino acids. Trimming took off 1 base at V and 8 bases at J, with 14 bases between the two ends. Germline lookup yields CDR1 MGHDK and CDR2 SYGVNS. The CDR3 DNA follows: TGTGCCAGCAGTGAATCCCAAGACCTGGGAGGCTACACCTTC. Translation gives CASSESQDLGGYTF.

The chain uses TRBV2 and TRBJ1-3, with unresolved D. V lost 3 bases and J lost 0, with 6 bases in between. Germline V CDR1 and CDR2: SNHLY, FYNNEI. The CDR3 sequence is 14 residues long. The CDR3 here is CASSEGSSGNTIYF. The DNA of the CDR3 is TGTGCCAGCAGTGAGGGCAGCTCTGGAAACACCATATATTTT.

The sample holds a few counts of this clone. The V call is TRBV2, the J call TRBJ1-2; TRBD1 aligns across 7 bases. Germline assignment: CDR1 SNHLY and CDR2 FYNNEI. Trimming at V came to 6 bases and at J to 3 bases, leaving 7 bases not matched to a gene. The CDR3 has 14 amino acids. In DNA form, the CDR3 reads TGTGCCAGCAGACATGGGACAGAATACTATGGCTACACCTTC. Residues: CASRHGTEYYGYTF.

This clone was counted a few times. Different DNA sequences within this sample yield the same CDR3. The chain combines TRBV11-2 with TRBJ1-1; D remains ambiguous. From germline, CDR1 is SGHAT and CDR2 FQNNGV. Trimming removed 1 base at V and 5 bases at J, with 5 bases between. The CDR3 is 12 residues long. The CDR3 DNA sequence: TGTGCCAGCAGCTTAGGCGTAACTGAAGCTTTCTTT. It yields the protein CASSLGVTEAFF.

The chain carries TRBV19 and TRBJ1-5; D may be TRBD1 (6 bases). This CDR3 is built from 15 residues. CDR1 LNHDA and CDR2 SQIVND come from the germline V gene (reference sequence). Deletions cut 7 bases from V and 4 bases from J, with 17 bases between. Here the CDR3 DNA reads TGTGCCAGTACCCGATCGACAGGTCTAAATCAGCCCCAGCATTTT. It translates to CASTRSTGLNQPQHF.

The chain uses TRBV7-2 and TRBJ2-3; D gene unclear. Trimming removed 5 bases from V and 2 bases from J, with 11 bases in between. Germline V gene sequence: CDR1 SGHTA, CDR2 FQGNSA. This CDR3 has 14 amino acids. Here the CDR3 DNA reads TGTGCCAGCAGCACCTCGACATACACAGATACGCAGTATTTT. This encodes CASSTSTYTDTQYF.

This clone was found once. The chain recombines TRBV19 with TRBJ2-2, with 8 bases fitting TRBD1. Germline CDR1 is LNHDA and CDR2 is SQIVND (reference sequence). The length of the CDR3 is 15 residues. The V and J ends lost 5 bases and 7 bases, in that order; junction bases with no gene match: 9. CDR3 bases: TGTGCCAGTAGTCGACAGGGGTCCTACGGCGGGGAGCTGTTTTTT. This encodes CASSRQGSYGGELFF.

The chain combines TRBV14 with TRBJ2-1, with a possible D match to TRBD2 (5 bases). With 0 bases removed from V and 2 bases from J, the gap between germline ends came to 8 bases. CDR3 length: 15 residues. Germline V lookup: CDR1 SGHDN, CDR2 FVKESK. The CDR3 bases are TGTGCCAGCAGCCAAGAACAAGCGGCCTACAATGAGCAGTTCTTC. This gives the protein CASSQEQAAYNEQFF.